This T cell receptor (beta chain) emerged from a study of blood T cell repertoires in COVID-19. Study as a whole: Both acute and convalescent COVID-19 samples were obtained from the United States, Italy and Spain. PBMCs, B-cell-depleted T cells, or T cells were the source of the cDNA or gDNA that made up the material.

Ages ranged from about 18 to 100 years, with residence in about 23 US areas. The protocol was immunoSEQ multiplex PCR, while the TCRdb copy is restricted to in-frame clones and leaves out a portion. The sample has 400,000 or so clones, around 90% seen once; the top ten hold over 2%. This clonotype originated in a woman aged 40 to 50 with acute COVID-19. The sample taken for sequencing was PBMCs or T cells enriched from blood (not recorded which).

This CDR3 is CASSREGGLLSSYNEQFF. CDR3 nucleotides: TGTGCCAGCAGCCGCGAGGGGGGGCTTCTTAGCTCCTACAATGAGCAGTTCTTC. The chain carries TRBV4-2 and TRBJ2-1; D may be TRBD2 (7 bases). CDR1 is LGHNA and CDR2 is YNFKEQ in the germline V gene. The CDR3 extends over 18 amino acids. V lost 4 bases and J 0 bases, leaving 19 bases between the germline ends.